The clone carrying this T cell receptor (beta chain) was seen repeatedly, ten times or more. Its antigen remains unidentified. This sample also contains other DNA sequences that code for the same CDR3. Splitting of CD4+ cells produced CD45RA+ naive and CD45RA-negative memory subsets. These data come from a study of shared clonotypes between healthy human individuals. Regarding the study as a whole: In contrast to clonotypes shared by all four donors, non-shared clonotypes had lower generation probabilities.

Clones were read by immunoSEQ multiplex PCR, and TCRdb kept only the in-frame ones, dropping some. The table includes around 1.1 million clones, more than 75% detected once. The CDR3 consists of 18 residues. CDR1 is LGHNA, CDR2 YNFKEQ, per germline. Trimming at V came to 3 bases and at J to 4 bases, leaving 11 bases not matched to a gene. The clonotype originates from a man younger than 30 in good health. Some clones in this sample may be carry-over from other donors' samples. The J gene is TRBJ2-2, the V gene TRBV4-2, with 10 bases fitting TRBD2. Sequencing input: memory CD4+ T cells from PBMCs. As for subset: CD45RA-negative fraction. The CDR3 DNA follows: TGTGCCAGCAGCCAGGTAGCGGGAGGTACCCGAGGCACCGGGGAGCTGTTTTTT. Protein sequence: CASSQVAGGTRGTGELFF.